This passage covers 17 T cell receptor beta chains from one sample sequenced in a study of blood T cells in healthy people across ages. A second PCR, run for about 7 to 11 cycles, used a sample-barcoded 5' primer plus a J-beta primer mix. TCRdb called the 5' RACE reads again in MiXCR, with one record for every CDR3 protein. The sample has about 830,000 distinct CDR3 sequences, more than 45% seen once. Material for sequencing was blood. These receptors were obtained from a man aged 25-40 years in good health.

The chain combines TRBV7-2 with TRBJ1-3, with 7 bases matching TRBD1. J gave up 4 bases and V 5 bases, and 5 bases lay outside the gene matches. This CDR3 spans 14 amino acids. Germline-derived CDR1 and CDR2 are SGHTA and FQGNSA. CDR3 protein: CASSARGRGNTIYF. The DNA of the CDR3 is TGTGCCAGCAGCGCAAGGGGGCGCGGAAACACCATATATTTT.

Written as DNA, the CDR3 is TGTGCCACCAGTGATAAACAGGCCCCCTACAATGAGCAGTTCTTC. Its protein product is CATSDKQAPYNEQFF. This chain connects TRBV24-1 to TRBJ2-1; TRBD1 is a possible D gene (5 bases). Germline V CDR1 and CDR2: KGHDR, SFDVKD. Between the trimmed V and J ends, which lost 3 bases and 2 bases, there was a span of 10 bases. The CDR3 is 15 residues long.

In this sample, this clonotype turned up many times. The chain combines TRBV28 with TRBJ1-6, with unresolved D. The V and J ends lost 2 bases and 5 bases respectively, with 7 bases between them. The CDR3 sequence is 14 residues long. The germline CDR1 and CDR2 sequences are MDHEN and SYDVKM. The CDR3, as DNA: TGTGCCAGCAGTTTAGGTGGGAATAATTCACCCCTCCACTTT. Translated: CASSLGGNNSPLHF. Complete variable domain (other parts from reference TRBV28 and TRBJ1-6): DVKVTQSSRYLVKRTGEKVFLECVQDMDHENMFWYRQDPGLGLRLIYFSYDVKMKEKGDIPEGYSVSREKKERFSLILESASTNQTSMYLCASSLGGNNSPLHFGNGTRLTVT.

This clonotype was detected a few times. With a much larger clone just one base away, this may be a read error. The gene calls are TRBV7-2 and TRBJ2-5, with D unclear. V was cut by 5 bases and J by 11 bases, with 21 bases left in between. The CDR3 runs 14 residues. Germline V gene data show CDR1 as SGHTA and CDR2 as FQGNSA. CDR3 DNA: TGTGCCAGCAGCACCAGCTCATTCTGGGATGAGCAGTACTTC. This codes for CASSTSSFWDEQYF. Together with reference TRBV7-2 and TRBJ2-5, the CDR3 gives the full variable domain: GAGVSQSPSNKVTEKGKDVELRCDPISGHTALYWYRQSLGQGLEFLIYFQGNSAPDKSGLPSDRFSAERTGGSVSTLTIQRTQQEDSAVYLCASSTSSFWDEQYFGPGTRLLVL.

CDR3 sequence reads: CASFPPRTGKASPLHF. The CDR3, as DNA: TGTGCCAGCTTCCCCCCAAGGACAGGGAAGGCGTCACCCCTCCACTTT. The chain is built from TRBV6-2 or TRBV6-3 and TRBJ1-6, with 8 bases fitting TRBD1. The CDR3 runs to 16 residues. Germline trimming cut 8 bases from V and 10 bases from J; bases unmatched to any gene: 16. Germline V gene sequence: CDR1 MNHEY, CDR2 SVGEGT.

This clonotype appeared a few times. This chain connects TRBV4-1 to TRBJ2-3; TRBD1 or TRBD2 may be the D gene (5 bases each). Per the germline V gene, CDR1 is MGHRA and CDR2 is YSYEKL. V lost 0 bases, J lost 10 bases, and 11 bases lay in between. The CDR3 runs to 13 residues. As DNA, the CDR3 is TGCGCCAGCAGCCAAGATCGAGGGACGGCGCAGTATTTT. Amino acid sequence: CASSQDRGTAQYF.

The chain joins TRBV7-2 to TRBJ1-2; 8 bases align to TRBD1. This CDR3 is 14 amino acids long. Germline assignment: CDR1 SGHTA and CDR2 FQGNSA. The V gene end was trimmed by 5 bases and the J gene end by 8 bases; junction bases not matched to a gene: 10. This CDR3 is CASSAYATGEGYTF. CDR3 DNA sequence: TGTGCCAGCAGCGCATATGCGACAGGGGAAGGCTACACCTTC.

This clonotype showed up just a few times. The chain couples TRBV28 to TRBJ2-4; TRBD2 is a possible D gene (5 bases). With 3 bases removed from V and 7 bases from J, the gap between germline ends came to 7 bases. CDR3 length equals 12 residues. Germline loops: CDR1 MDHEN, CDR2 SYDVKM. Here the CDR3 reads CASSFQRNIQYF. In nucleotides, the CDR3 is TGTGCCAGCAGTTTCCAGCGGAACATTCAGTACTTC.

The chain employs TRBV20-1 and TRBJ2-5; 11 bases are shared with TRBD1. Germline values: CDR1 DFQATT, CDR2 SNEGSKA (reference sequence). The CDR3 sequence is 17 residues long. Trimming at V came to 1 base and at J to 0 bases, leaving 7 bases not matched to a gene. This CDR3 is CSARGDRGDMYQETQYF. The CDR3 bases are TGCAGTGCTAGAGGGGACAGGGGGGATATGTACCAAGAGACCCAGTACTTC.

The chain uses TRBV20-1 and TRBJ1-1; TRBD1 might be the D (5 bases). CDR1 is DFQATT, CDR2 SNEGSKA, per germline (reference sequence). The V end was cut by 2 bases, the J end by 1 base, with 11 bases between. The CDR3 loop spans 14 amino acids. CDR3 region: CSARNDRGNTEAFF. The CDR3 nucleotides read TGCAGTGCTAGAAACGACAGAGGGAACACTGAAGCTTTCTTT.

Regarding this clonotype: An end of the junction does not agree with germline; a read error may underlie this. The J gene is TRBJ2-5, the V gene TRBV3-1; possible D gene TRBD2, 6 bases. The J call may be incorrect, as the DNA end agrees better with TRBJ2-7. CDR3 length: 13 amino acids. Germline values: CDR1 LGHDT, CDR2 YNNKEL (reference sequence). The CDR3 nucleotides are TGCGCCAGCAGCACCCGTGGAGGGGACGAGCAGTACTTC. This codes for CASSTRGGDEQYF.

About this clonotype: At one of its ends the junction is not consistent with the germline gene, which may arise from a read error. CDR3 nucleotides: TGTACCAGCAGCCGAACAGTATTCTATGGCTACACCTTC. Its translation: CTSSRTVFYGYTF. The chain employs TRBV14 and TRBJ1-2; D not resolved. The germline CDR1 and CDR2 sequences are SGHDN and FVKESK. The CDR3 runs to 13 residues.

The chain links TRBV7-2 to TRBJ2-7, with 8 bases that match TRBD2. Germline loops: CDR1 SGHTA, CDR2 FQGNSA. After removal of 2 bases from V and 5 bases from J, the junction contained 5 bases not matched to a gene. This CDR3 has 14 amino acids. Here the CDR3 reads CASSLWAGGNEQYF. The CDR3 DNA follows: TGTGCCAGCAGCTTATGGGCGGGAGGTAACGAGCAGTACTTC. Full variable domain (missing parts from reference TRBV7-2 and TRBJ2-7): GAGVSQSPSNKVTEKGKDVELRCDPISGHTALYWYRQSLGQGLEFLIYFQGNSAPDKSGLPSDRFSAERTGGSVSTLTIQRTQQEDSAVYLCASSLWAGGNEQYFGPGTRLTVT.

This clonotype has a handful of counts. V and J are TRBV7-3 and TRBJ2-5; 8 bases map to TRBD2. This CDR3 comprises 15 residues. Trimming took 5 bases from V and 5 from J; bases not matched to a gene: 10. Germline lookup yields CDR1 SGHTA and CDR2 FQGTGA. CDR3 region: CASSLSGTHWETQYF. The DNA of the CDR3 is TGTGCCAGCAGCCTTAGCGGGACCCATTGGGAGACCCAGTACTTC.

V usage is TRBV20-1 and J usage is TRBJ1-2; D is perhaps TRBD1 (6 bases). The germline V and J ends were trimmed by 1 base and 2 bases, with 17 bases remaining between them. The CDR3 is 16 amino acids. The germline CDR1 and CDR2 sequences are DFQATT and SNEGSKA (reference sequence). CDR3 nucleotides: TGCAGTGCTAGAGTTGGGTACAGGGAGGGGAACTATGGCTACACCTTC. Residues: CSARVGYREGNYGYTF.

The table lists this clonotype with a few counts. The genes are TRBV20-1 and TRBJ2-5, with D possibly TRBD1 on 6 matching bases. The CDR3 covers 15 residues. Germline V gene sequence: CDR1 DFQATT, CDR2 SNEGSKA (reference sequence). The V and J ends lost 4 bases and 5 bases respectively, with 20 bases between them. CDR3 sequence reads: CSAKPPNTGLETQYF. The CDR3 DNA sequence: TGCAGTGCTAAACCCCCTAACACAGGGTTGGAGACCCAGTACTTC.

This clonotype has more than one count but fewer than ten. The chain employs TRBV29-1 and TRBJ2-7; 11 nucleotides align to TRBD1. CDR3 length: 12 amino acids. The V segment lost 3 bases and the J segment 5 bases; nucleotides outside the gene matches: 0. Germline V lookup: CDR1 SQVTM, CDR2 ANQGSEA. CDR3 sequence: CSVEDRGHEQYF. CDR3 DNA: TGCAGCGTTGAGGACAGGGGGCACGAGCAGTACTTC.